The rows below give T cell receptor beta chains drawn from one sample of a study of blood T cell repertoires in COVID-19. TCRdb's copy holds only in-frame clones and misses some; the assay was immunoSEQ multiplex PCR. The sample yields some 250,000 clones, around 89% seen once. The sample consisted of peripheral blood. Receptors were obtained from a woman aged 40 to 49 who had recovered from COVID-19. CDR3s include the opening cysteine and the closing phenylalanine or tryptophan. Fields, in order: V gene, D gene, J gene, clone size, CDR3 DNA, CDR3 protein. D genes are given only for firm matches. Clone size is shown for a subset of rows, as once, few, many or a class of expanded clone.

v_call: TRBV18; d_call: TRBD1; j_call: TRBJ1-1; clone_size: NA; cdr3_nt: TGTGCCAGCTCACCTAGGGGGCAGGGGGACTCTGAAGCTTTCTTT; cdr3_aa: CASSPRGQGDSEAFF
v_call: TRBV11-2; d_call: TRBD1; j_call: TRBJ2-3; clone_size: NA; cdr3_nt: TGTGCCAGCAGCCCTCCCCAGACAGGGTGGCCCACAGATACGCAGTATTTT; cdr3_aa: CASSPPQTGWPTDTQYF
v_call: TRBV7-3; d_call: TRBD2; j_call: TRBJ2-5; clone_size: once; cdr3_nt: TGTGCCAGCAGCTTAGTTCCACTAGCGGGAGAGACCCAGTACTTC; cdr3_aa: CASSLVPLAGETQYF
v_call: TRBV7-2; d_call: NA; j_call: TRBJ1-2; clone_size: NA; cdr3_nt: TGTGCCAGCAGCCCGATTCTGGCCCCTGGAGGTGGCTACACCTTC; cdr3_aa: CASSPILAPGGGYTF
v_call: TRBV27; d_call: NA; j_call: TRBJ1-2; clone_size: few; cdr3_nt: TGTGCCAGCAGTCCCTTCCTCGTCAACTATGGCTACACCTTC; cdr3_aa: CASSPFLVNYGYTF
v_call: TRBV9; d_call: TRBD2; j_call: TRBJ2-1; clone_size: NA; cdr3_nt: TGTGCCAGCAGCAAAAGGAGGCTAGCGGAGACCTACAATGAGCAGTTCTTC; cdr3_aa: CASSKRRLAETYNEQFF
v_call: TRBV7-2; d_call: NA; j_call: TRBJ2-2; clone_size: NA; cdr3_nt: TGTGCCAGCAGCCCCACTTCCGGGGAGCTGTTTTTT; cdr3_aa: CASSPTSGELFF
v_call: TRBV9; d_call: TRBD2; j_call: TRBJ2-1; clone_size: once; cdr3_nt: TGTGCCAGCAGCGTTGGCCTAGCGGGAGACGAGCAGTTCTTC; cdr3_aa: CASSVGLAGDEQFF
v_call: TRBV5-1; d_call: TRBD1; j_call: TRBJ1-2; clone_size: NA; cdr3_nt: TGCGCCAGCAGCTTGGTAGTGTCAGGGGGCTCGAGCGGCTACACCTTC; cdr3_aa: CASSLVVSGGSSGYTF
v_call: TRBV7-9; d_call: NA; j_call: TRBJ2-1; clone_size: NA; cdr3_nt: TGTGCCAGCAGCTTATGGCGGCCGCAGACGAGCTCCTACAATGAGCAGTTCTTC; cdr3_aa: CASSLWRPQTSSYNEQFF
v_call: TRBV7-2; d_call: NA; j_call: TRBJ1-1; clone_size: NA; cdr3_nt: TGTGCCAGCAGCTTAGTGGGAGGGCGGGGGCAGAACACTGAAGCTTTCTTT; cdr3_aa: CASSLVGGRGQNTEAFF
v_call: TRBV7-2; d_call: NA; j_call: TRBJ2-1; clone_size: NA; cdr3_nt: TGTGCCAGCAGCTTAGGCACTCCCGACTCCTACAATGAGCAGTTCTTC; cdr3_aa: CASSLGTPDSYNEQFF